The present T cell receptor beta chain was sequenced within a study of OX40 agonist ivuxolimab in advanced cancers. Overall study context: Enrollees could have had prior anti-PD-1, anti-PD-L1 or anti-CTLA-4 therapy, which roughly 40% had received.

Autoimmune disease history or systemic immunosuppression disqualified patients. Sampled blood was obtained at baseline, cycle 4 day 1, and cycle 7 day 1. CDR3 length: 14 amino acids. Germline V gene sequence: CDR1 SNHLY, CDR2 FYNNEI. V lost 5 bases and J lost 0, with 9 bases in between. Here immunoSEQ multiplex PCR was the method, and the copy in TCRdb shows in-frame clones only, minus some. The table shows 25,000 to 35,000 clones, with around 85% occurring only once. V and J are TRBV2 and TRBJ2-3; the D is unclear. This clonotype was sampled from an adult with an advanced solid tumor such as melanoma, head and neck, liver or kidney cancer. The sequencing used CD4+ or CD8+ T cells sorted from blood, collected in a trial of the OX40 agonist ivuxolimab. The CDR3 protein is CASSRAPSTDTQYF. The DNA for the CDR3 is TGTGCCAGCAGTAGGGCCCCTAGCACAGATACGCAGTATTTT.